Below, 5 T cell receptor beta chains from the same sample are listed, as sequenced in a study of T cells after yellow fever vaccination. TCRdb independently ran MiXCR on the 5' RACE reads; one entry per CDR3 protein. The repertoire holds 450,000 to 650,000 distinct CDR3 sequences, with roughly 12% as singletons. This material consisted of PBMCs, taken on the day of the yellow fever booster vaccination. These receptors were collected from a young man who received the YFV17D yellow fever vaccine.

Many counts were recorded for this clonotype. The chain couples TRBV6-6 to TRBJ2-7; D not certain. This CDR3 region has 10 residues. CDR1 and CDR2 from the germline V gene are MNHNY and SVGAGI (reference sequence). V gave up 8 bases and J gave up 2 bases, with 4 bases separating them. This CDR3 is CASGAYEQYF. The CDR3 nucleotides are TGTGCCAGCGGGGCCTACGAGCAGTACTTC.

The genes are TRBV28 and TRBJ2-3; D may be TRBD1 or TRBD2 (5 bases each). The V gene's germline CDR1 is MDHEN and CDR2 SYDVKM. Trimming pared 4 bases from V and 4 bases from J, leaving 12 bases between. This CDR3 has 14 residues. The CDR3 DNA is TGTGCCAGCAGTTCCCCCGGGGCCTCAGATACGCAGTATTTT. Its protein is CASSSPGASDTQYF.

This clonotype was seen a few times. This chain joins TRBV7-9 and TRBJ2-5; D may be TRBD1 (5 bases). CDR3 length equals 14 residues. Trimming left V 11 bases short and J 5 bases short, with 21 bases between. CDR1 and CDR2 (germline): SEHNR, FQNEAQ (reference sequence). The CDR3 loop is CALGPNFGSETQYF. CDR3 in DNA: TGTGCCCTGGGGCCGAACTTTGGGTCGGAGACCCAGTACTTC.

This clonotype was recorded a few times. The chain joins TRBV19 to TRBJ2-7; unclear D gene. The germline gives CDR1 LNHDA, CDR2 SQIVND (reference sequence). The CDR3 loop spans 15 amino acids. Trimming removed 6 bases at V and 5 bases at J, with 20 bases between. The DNA of the CDR3 is TGTGCCAGTAGCTTTTCTCAGGCCCCTTGGGACGAGCAGTACTTC. Translating it yields CASSFSQAPWDEQYF.

This clonotype occurred many times. The chain uses TRBV27 and TRBJ2-5; D might be TRBD2 (6 bases). The CDR3 spans 16 residues. V dropped 0 bases and J dropped 3 bases, with 14 bases sitting between them. Germline CDR1 is MNHEY and CDR2 is SMNVEV (reference sequence). This CDR3 reads CASSLSLDYIKETQYF. The CDR3 DNA is TGTGCCAGCAGTTTATCTCTGGACTACATTAAAGAGACCCAGTACTTC.